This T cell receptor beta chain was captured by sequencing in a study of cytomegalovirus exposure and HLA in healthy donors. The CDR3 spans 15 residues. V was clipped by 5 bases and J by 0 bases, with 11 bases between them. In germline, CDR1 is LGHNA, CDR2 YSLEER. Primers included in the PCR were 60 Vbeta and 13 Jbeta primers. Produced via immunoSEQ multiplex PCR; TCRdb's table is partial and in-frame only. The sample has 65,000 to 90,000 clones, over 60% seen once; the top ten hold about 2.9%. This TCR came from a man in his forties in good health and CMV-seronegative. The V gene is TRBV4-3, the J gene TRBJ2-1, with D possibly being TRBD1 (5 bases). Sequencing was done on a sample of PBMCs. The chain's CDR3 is CASSSAQGSYNEQFF. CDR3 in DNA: TGCGCCAGCAGCTCAGCCCAGGGCTCCTACAATGAGCAGTTCTTC.